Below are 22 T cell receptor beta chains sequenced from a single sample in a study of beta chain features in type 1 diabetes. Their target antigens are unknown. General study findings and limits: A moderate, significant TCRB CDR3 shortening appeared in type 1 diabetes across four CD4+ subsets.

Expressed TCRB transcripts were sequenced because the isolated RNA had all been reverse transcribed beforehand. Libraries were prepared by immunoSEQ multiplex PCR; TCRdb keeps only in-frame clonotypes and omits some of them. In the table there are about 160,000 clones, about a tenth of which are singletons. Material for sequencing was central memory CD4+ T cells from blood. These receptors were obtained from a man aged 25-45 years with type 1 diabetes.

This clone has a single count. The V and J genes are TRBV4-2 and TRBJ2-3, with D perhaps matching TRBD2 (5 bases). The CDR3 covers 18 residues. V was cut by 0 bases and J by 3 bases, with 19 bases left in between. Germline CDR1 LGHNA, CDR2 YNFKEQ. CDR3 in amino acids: CASSQEPSGSRLTDTQYF. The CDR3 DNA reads TGTGCCAGCAGCCAAGAACCAAGCGGTTCCAGACTTACAGATACGCAGTATTTT.

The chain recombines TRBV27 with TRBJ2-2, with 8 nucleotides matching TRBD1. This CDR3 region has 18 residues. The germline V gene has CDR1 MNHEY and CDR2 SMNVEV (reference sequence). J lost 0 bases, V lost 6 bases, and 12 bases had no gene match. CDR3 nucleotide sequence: TGTGCCAGCAGCCGCGGACAGGGTGTTCGTCCGAACACCGGGGAGCTGTTTTTT. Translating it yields CASSRGQGVRPNTGELFF.

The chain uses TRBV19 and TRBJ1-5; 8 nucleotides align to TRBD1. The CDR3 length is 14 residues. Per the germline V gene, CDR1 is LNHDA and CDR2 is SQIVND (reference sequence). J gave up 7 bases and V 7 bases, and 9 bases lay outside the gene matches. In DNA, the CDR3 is TGTGCCAGTACCCCCGGACAGGGCTGGCAGCCCCAGCATTTT. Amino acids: CASTPGQGWQPQHF.

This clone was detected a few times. This chain's CDR3 is CASSLSGGEGYTF. The CDR3 DNA is TGTGCCAGCAGCTTATCCGGGGGGGAAGGCTACACCTTC. V and J are TRBV7-3 and TRBJ1-2; tentative D call: TRBD1 (5 bases). This CDR3 has 13 residues. The ends were cut back, 2 bases at V and 8 bases at J, with 12 bases in the middle. Germline CDR1 reads SGHTA; CDR2 reads FQGTGA.

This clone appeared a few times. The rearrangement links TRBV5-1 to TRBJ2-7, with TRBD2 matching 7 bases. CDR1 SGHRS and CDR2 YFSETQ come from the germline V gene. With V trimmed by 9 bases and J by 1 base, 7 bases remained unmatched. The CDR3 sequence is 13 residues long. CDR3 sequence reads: CATREGDSYEQYF. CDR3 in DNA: TGCGCCACCAGGGAGGGCGATTCCTACGAGCAGTACTTC.

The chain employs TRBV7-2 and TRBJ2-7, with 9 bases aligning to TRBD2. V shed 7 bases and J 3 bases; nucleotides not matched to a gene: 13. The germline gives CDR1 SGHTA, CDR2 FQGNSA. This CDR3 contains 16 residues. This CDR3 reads CASTSGAGGIVYEQYF. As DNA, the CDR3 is TGTGCCAGCACTAGCGGAGCGGGAGGTATCGTCTACGAGCAGTACTTC.

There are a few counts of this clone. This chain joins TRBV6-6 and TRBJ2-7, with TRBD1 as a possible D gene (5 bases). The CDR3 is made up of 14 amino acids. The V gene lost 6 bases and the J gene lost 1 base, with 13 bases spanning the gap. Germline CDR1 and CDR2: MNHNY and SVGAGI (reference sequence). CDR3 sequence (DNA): TGTGCCAGCAGCCCGCCGACAGCATCCTACGAGCAGTACTTC. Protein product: CASSPPTASYEQYF.

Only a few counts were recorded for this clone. The CDR3 sequence: CASSGGTGGAIYGYTF. The CDR3 DNA sequence: TGTGCCAGCAGCGGAGGGACAGGGGGCGCGATCTATGGCTACACCTTC. The gene calls are TRBV5-6 and TRBJ1-2; 12 bases align to TRBD1. Germline values: CDR1 SGHDT, CDR2 YYEEEE. This CDR3 region has 16 residues. Trimming took 4 bases from V and 4 from J; bases not matched to a gene: 8.

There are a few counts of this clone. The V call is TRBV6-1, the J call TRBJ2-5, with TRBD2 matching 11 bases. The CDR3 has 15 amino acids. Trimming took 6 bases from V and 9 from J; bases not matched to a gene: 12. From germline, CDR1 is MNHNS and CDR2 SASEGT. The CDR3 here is CASRKGLAVQMAQYF. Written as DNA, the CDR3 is TGTGCCAGCAGGAAGGGACTAGCGGTCCAAATGGCCCAGTACTTC.

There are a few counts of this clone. The CDR3 spells CASSSGQGSNEQYF. DNA for the CDR3: TGTGCCAGCAGCTCAGGACAGGGGTCAAACGAGCAGTACTTC. V gene TRBV7-2 combines with J gene TRBJ2-7; TRBD1 matches at 9 bases. Germline V lookup: CDR1 SGHTA, CDR2 FQGNSA. V lost 4 bases and J lost 5; bases outside the gene matches: 6. The CDR3 covers 14 residues. The whole variable domain, remainder taken from reference TRBV7-2 and TRBJ2-7, is GAGVSQSPSNKVTEKGKDVELRCDPISGHTALYWYRQSLGQGLEFLIYFQGNSAPDKSGLPSDRFSAERTGGSVSTLTIQRTQQEDSAVYLCASSSGQGSNEQYFGPGTRLTVT.

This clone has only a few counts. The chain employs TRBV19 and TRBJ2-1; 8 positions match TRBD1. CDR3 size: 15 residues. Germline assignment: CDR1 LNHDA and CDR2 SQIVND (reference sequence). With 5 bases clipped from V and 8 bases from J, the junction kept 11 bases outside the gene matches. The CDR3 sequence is CASSQPGQVEHEQFF. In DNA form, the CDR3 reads TGTGCCAGTAGTCAGCCGGGACAGGTTGAGCATGAGCAGTTCTTC.

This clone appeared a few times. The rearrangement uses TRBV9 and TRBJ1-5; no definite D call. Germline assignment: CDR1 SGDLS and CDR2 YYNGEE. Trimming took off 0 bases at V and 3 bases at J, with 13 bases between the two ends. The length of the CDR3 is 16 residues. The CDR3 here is CASSVGEAGFNQPQHF. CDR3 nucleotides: TGTGCCAGCAGCGTAGGGGAGGCCGGATTCAATCAGCCCCAGCATTTT.

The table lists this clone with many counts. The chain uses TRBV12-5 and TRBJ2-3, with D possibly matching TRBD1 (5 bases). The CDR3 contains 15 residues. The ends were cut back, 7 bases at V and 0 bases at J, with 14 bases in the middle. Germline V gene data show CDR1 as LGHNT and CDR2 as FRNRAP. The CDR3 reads CASAWGSSSTDTQYF. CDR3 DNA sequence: TGTGCTAGTGCCTGGGGCTCCTCTAGCACAGATACGCAGTATTTT.

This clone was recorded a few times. The CDR3 DNA sequence: TGTGCCAGCAGCGTGGAGAGCTGGGCCAACGTCCTGACTTTC. Protein: CASSVESWANVLTF. The rearrangement links TRBV9 to TRBJ2-6; no clear D. Trimming shortened V by 2 bases and J by 5 bases, and 8 bases separated the two germline ends. Germline V gene lookup returns CDR1 SGDLS and CDR2 YYNGEE. The CDR3 covers 14 residues.

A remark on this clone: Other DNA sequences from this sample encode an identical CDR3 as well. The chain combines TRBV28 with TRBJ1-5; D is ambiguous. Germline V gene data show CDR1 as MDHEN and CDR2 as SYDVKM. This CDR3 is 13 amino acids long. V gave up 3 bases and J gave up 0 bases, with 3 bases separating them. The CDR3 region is CASSFSSNQPQHF. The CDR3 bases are TGTGCCAGCAGTTTTAGTAGCAATCAGCCCCAGCATTTT.

The CDR3: CSVTSGDVGETQYF. CDR3 nucleotide sequence: TGCAGCGTTACTAGCGGGGATGTGGGAGAGACCCAGTACTTC. This chain joins TRBV29-1 and TRBJ2-5; 10 bases line up with TRBD2. CDR1 is SQVTM, CDR2 ANQGSEA, per germline. V dropped 5 bases and J dropped 4; count of bases not matched to a gene: 7. The CDR3 spans 14 residues.

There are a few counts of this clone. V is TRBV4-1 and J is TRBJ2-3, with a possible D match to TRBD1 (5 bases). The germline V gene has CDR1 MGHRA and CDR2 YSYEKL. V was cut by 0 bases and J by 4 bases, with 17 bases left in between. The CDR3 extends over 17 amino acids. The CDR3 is CASSQEPGQGSADTQYF. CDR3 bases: TGCGCCAGCAGCCAAGAGCCCGGGCAGGGTTCCGCAGATACGCAGTATTTT.

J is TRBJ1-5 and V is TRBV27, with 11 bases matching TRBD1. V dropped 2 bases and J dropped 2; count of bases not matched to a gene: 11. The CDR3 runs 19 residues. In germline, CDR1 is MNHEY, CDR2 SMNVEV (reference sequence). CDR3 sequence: CASSLEGQGAGWGNQPQHF. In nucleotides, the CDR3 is TGTGCCAGCAGTTTAGAAGGACAGGGGGCAGGTTGGGGCAATCAGCCCCAGCATTTT.

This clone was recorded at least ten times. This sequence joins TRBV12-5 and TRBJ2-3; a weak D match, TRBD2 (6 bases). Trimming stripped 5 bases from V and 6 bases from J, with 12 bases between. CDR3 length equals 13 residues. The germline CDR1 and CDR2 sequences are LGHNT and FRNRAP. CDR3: CASGAASADTQYF. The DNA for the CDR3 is TGTGCTAGTGGTGCAGCTAGCGCGGATACGCAGTATTTT.

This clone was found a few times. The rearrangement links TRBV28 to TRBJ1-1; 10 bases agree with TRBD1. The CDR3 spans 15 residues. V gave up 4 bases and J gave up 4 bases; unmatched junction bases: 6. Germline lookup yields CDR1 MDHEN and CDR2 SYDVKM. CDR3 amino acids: CASSSTGGAGTEAFF. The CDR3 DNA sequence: TGTGCCAGCAGTTCGACAGGGGGCGCCGGCACTGAAGCTTTCTTT.

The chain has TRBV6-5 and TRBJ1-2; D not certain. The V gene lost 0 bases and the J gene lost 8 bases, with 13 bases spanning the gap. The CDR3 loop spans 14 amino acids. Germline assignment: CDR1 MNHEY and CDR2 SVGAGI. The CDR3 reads CASSYSILGWGYTF. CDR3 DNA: TGTGCCAGCAGTTACTCGATACTAGGATGGGGCTACACCTTC.

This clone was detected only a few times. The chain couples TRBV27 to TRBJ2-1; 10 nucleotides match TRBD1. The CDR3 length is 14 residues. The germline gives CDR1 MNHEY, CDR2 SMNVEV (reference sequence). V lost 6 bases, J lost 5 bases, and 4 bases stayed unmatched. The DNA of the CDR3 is TGTGCCAGCAGCTCGGGACAGGGGAACAATGAGCAGTTCTTC. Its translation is CASSSGQGNNEQFF.